Following are 31 T cell receptor beta chains from one sample sequenced in a study of shared clonotypes between healthy human individuals. TCRdb's copy holds only in-frame clones and misses some; the assay was immunoSEQ multiplex PCR. The sample lists around 2.3 million clones; approximately 95% were seen once. Sequenced input: naive CD4+ T cells sorted from blood. Indicated subset: CD45RA+ positively selected. The source of these receptors is a man younger than 35 in good health.

The chain carries TRBV5-1 and TRBJ1-6, with D perhaps TRBD1 (5 bases). Germline CDR1 reads SGHRS; CDR2 reads YFSETQ. V was cut by 5 bases and J by 8 bases, with 11 bases left in between. The CDR3 is made up of 13 amino acids. This CDR3 is CASRYSRDSPLHF. DNA of the CDR3: TGCGCCAGCAGGTATTCCAGGGATTCACCCCTCCACTTT.

This chain joins TRBV6-1 and TRBJ1-1; no clear D. Germline CDR1 is MNHNS and CDR2 is SASEGT. The CDR3 is made up of 14 amino acids. V lost 0 bases and J lost 4, with 9 bases in between. The DNA for the CDR3 is TGTGCCAGCAGTGAAGCGCTATCGCGCACTGAAGCTTTCTTT. Its protein product is CASSEALSRTEAFF.

The table lists this clone with a count of one. J is TRBJ2-3 and V is TRBV7-2, with 10 positions matching TRBD2. Germline V gene lookup returns CDR1 SGHTA and CDR2 FQGNSA. J gave up 0 bases and V 2 bases, and 8 bases lay outside the gene matches. CDR3 length: 18 amino acids. CDR3 coding DNA: TGTGCCAGCAGCTTAAGGGGACTAGCGTTGTCTAGCACAGATACGCAGTATTTT. Residues: CASSLRGLALSSTDTQYF.

This clone appeared a few times. This chain links TRBV6-5 with TRBJ2-7; the D is unclear. The CDR3 loop spans 10 amino acids. V dropped 8 bases and J dropped 7 bases, with 9 bases sitting between them. Germline V gene lookup returns CDR1 MNHEY and CDR2 SVGAGI. CDR3 sequence: CASGHGEQYF. The CDR3 nucleotides read TGTGCCAGCGGCCACGGGGAGCAGTACTTC.

This sequence joins TRBV2 and TRBJ2-2; tentatively, D is TRBD1 (6 bases). CDR3 length: 13 amino acids. V lost 6 bases and J lost 4, with 9 bases in between. Germline V gene data show CDR1 as SNHLY and CDR2 as FYNNEI. The CDR3 sequence is CASSDRFTGELFF. The CDR3 DNA sequence: TGTGCCAGCAGCGACAGGTTCACCGGGGAGCTGTTTTTT.

The chain joins TRBV5-6 to TRBJ2-1; a weak D match, TRBD2 (5 bases). V lost 0 bases and J lost 6, with 13 bases in between. The CDR3 is 15 residues long. Germline V gene sequence: CDR1 SGHDT, CDR2 YYEEEE. CDR3 residues: CASSLGVGVLNEQFF. The CDR3 bases are TGTGCCAGCAGCTTGGGGGTCGGGGTGCTCAATGAGCAGTTCTTC.

The chain is built from TRBV19 and TRBJ1-5; unclear D gene. Germline CDR1 reads LNHDA; CDR2 reads SQIVND (reference sequence). This CDR3 region has 17 residues. Trimming cost V 6 bases and J 0 bases, with 18 bases left between them. CDR3 DNA sequence: TGTGCCAGTAGCCCATCCGGGCAGGCCTATAGCAATCAGCCCCAGCATTTT. It codes for CASSPSGQAYSNQPQHF.

This chain connects TRBV15 to TRBJ2-7; 7 positions match TRBD1. J lost 0 bases, V lost 2 bases, and 4 bases had no gene match. The CDR3 sequence is 15 residues long. Germline CDR1 is LNHNV and CDR2 is YYDKDF (reference sequence). Here the CDR3 reads CATSRQGDSSYEQYF. The CDR3, as DNA: TGTGCCACCAGCAGACAGGGGGATTCCTCCTACGAGCAGTACTTC.

The chain employs TRBV5-1 and TRBJ2-1, with 8 nucleotides matching TRBD2. CDR1 and CDR2 from the germline V gene are SGHRS and YFSETQ. J lost 3 bases, V lost 2 bases, and 4 bases had no gene match. The length of the CDR3 is 15 residues. CDR3 residues: CASSFISGVYNEQFF. CDR3 bases: TGCGCCAGCAGCTTTATTAGCGGGGTCTACAATGAGCAGTTCTTC. Full variable domain (remainder filled in from reference TRBV5-1 and TRBJ2-1): KAGVTQTPRYLIKTRGQQVTLSCSPISGHRSVSWYQQTPGQGLQFLFEYFSETQRNKGNFPGRFSGRQFSNSRSEMNVSTLELGDSALYLCASSFISGVYNEQFFGPGTRLTVL.

The rearrangement uses TRBV18 and TRBJ2-7, with D unresolved. The V gene's germline CDR1 is KGHSH and CDR2 LQKENI. The CDR3 length is 12 residues. Trimming pared 8 bases from V and 0 bases from J, leaving 8 bases between. The CDR3 sequence is CASARSSYEQYF. CDR3 DNA: TGTGCCAGCGCAAGGAGCTCCTACGAGCAGTACTTC.

With respect to this clone: The sample carries other DNA sequences with the same CDR3. The chain joins TRBV2 to TRBJ2-7; 10 bases line up with TRBD2. After removal of 3 bases from V and 5 bases from J, the junction contained 7 bases not matched to a gene. The CDR3 runs 15 residues. Germline V gives CDR1 SNHLY, CDR2 FYNNEI. In DNA form, the CDR3 reads TGTGCCAGCAGTGATAGGCTAGCGGGAGTCAACGAGCAGTACTTC. It is translated as CASSDRLAGVNEQYF.

The chain combines TRBV25-1 with TRBJ1-1, with no clear D. Germline CDR1 reads MGHDK; CDR2 reads SYGVNS. V was clipped by 7 bases and J by 8 bases, with 11 bases between them. The CDR3 is 11 amino acids. Here the CDR3 reads CASNGFREAFF. The CDR3 coding sequence is TGTGCCAGCAATGGTTTCAGGGAAGCTTTCTTT.

The V call is TRBV4-1, the J call TRBJ1-5, with a tentative D call TRBD1 (5 bases). From germline, CDR1 is MGHRA and CDR2 YSYEKL. The CDR3 totals 19 residues. V shed 0 bases and J shed 0 bases, with 18 bases lying between them. CDR3 sequence: CASSQDLPGQPLSNQPQHF. CDR3 nucleotide sequence: TGCGCCAGCAGCCAAGACCTCCCCGGACAACCACTTAGCAATCAGCCCCAGCATTTT.

For this clone: The sample holds other DNA sequences that translate to the same CDR3. The genes are TRBV11-3 and TRBJ2-3; D gene uncertain. Germline values: CDR1 SGHNT, CDR2 YENEEA. CDR3 length: 13 amino acids. The V gene lost 0 bases and the J gene lost 3 bases, with 4 bases spanning the gap. The CDR3 nucleotides read TGTGCCAGCAGCTTAGATCATACAGATACGCAGTATTTT. It translates to CASSLDHTDTQYF.

The chain couples TRBV27 to TRBJ2-2; 8 positions match TRBD1. The V and J ends lost 5 bases and 7 bases, in that order; junction bases with no gene match: 6. Germline lookup yields CDR1 MNHEY and CDR2 SMNVEV (reference sequence). This CDR3 has 14 residues. CDR3 coding DNA: TGTGCCAGCAGTATCGGGACAGGTCACGGGGAGCTGTTTTTT. Protein sequence: CASSIGTGHGELFF.

The rearrangement joins TRBV7-6 to TRBJ1-5; no definite D call. This CDR3 is 13 amino acids long. Germline V gene lookup returns CDR1 SGHVS and CDR2 FNYEAQ. The V end lost 5 bases, the J end lost 3 bases, and 8 bases lay between the germline ends. The CDR3 reads CASSPDYNQPQHF. The CDR3 DNA sequence: TGTGCCAGCAGCCCGGACTACAATCAGCCCCAGCATTTT.

Note on this clone: Other DNA sequences in this sample translate to the same CDR3. The V and J genes are TRBV6-5 and TRBJ2-2; 9 bases are a match to TRBD2. The germline gives CDR1 MNHEY, CDR2 SVGAGI. The CDR3 extends over 14 amino acids. The junction had 1 base not matched to a gene; V was cut back by 2 bases and J by 6 bases. CDR3 loop: CASSYLAGSGELFF. The CDR3 DNA reads as TGTGCCAGCAGTTACCTAGCGGGATCCGGGGAGCTGTTTTTT.

The rearrangement links TRBV2 to TRBJ1-6; D is possibly TRBD1 (6 bases). Trimming left V 7 bases short and J 9 bases short, with 19 bases between. From germline, CDR1 is SNHLY and CDR2 FYNNEI. The CDR3 is 15 residues long. The CDR3 here is CASKSSGQEGSPLHF. The DNA of the CDR3 is TGTGCCAGCAAATCTTCGGGACAAGAAGGTTCACCCCTCCACTTT.

J is TRBJ1-2 and V is TRBV27; D perhaps matches TRBD1 (6 bases). This CDR3 comprises 14 residues. The V and J ends lost 4 bases and 4 bases respectively, with 13 bases between them. Germline lookup yields CDR1 MNHEY and CDR2 SMNVEV (reference sequence). CDR3 bases: TGTGCCAGCAGTTCTCACCAGGGGATCTATGGCTACACCTTC. Translation: CASSSHQGIYGYTF.

The V gene is TRBV6-6, the J gene TRBJ2-7; D is ambiguous. Trimming cost V 2 bases and J 7 bases, with 15 bases left between them. CDR1 and CDR2 (germline): MNHNY, SVGAGI (reference sequence). The CDR3 totals 14 residues. The CDR3 DNA is TGTGCCAGCAGTTACACCGATAGCCAAAGGGAGCAGTACTTC. It specifies CASSYTDSQREQYF.

The rearrangement links TRBV2 to TRBJ2-2; D gene uncertain. This CDR3 contains 14 residues. V was clipped by 6 bases and J by 4 bases, with 12 bases between them. Germline CDR1 and CDR2: SNHLY and FYNNEI. The CDR3 DNA sequence: TGTGCCAGCAGGACGGAAATGGCCACCGGGGAGCTGTTTTTT. It is translated as CASRTEMATGELFF.

The rearrangement joins TRBV6-5 to TRBJ2-1, with 10 nucleotides matching TRBD2. CDR1 MNHEY and CDR2 SVGAGI come from the germline V gene. The CDR3 is 14 amino acids. After removal of 7 bases from V and 7 bases from J, the junction contained 7 bases not matched to a gene. This chain's CDR3 is CASTSGLAANEQFF. CDR3 sequence (DNA): TGTGCCAGCACCTCAGGACTAGCGGCAAATGAGCAGTTCTTC.

The chain has TRBV6-5 and TRBJ1-2, with 7 nucleotides matching TRBD1. V was clipped by 6 bases and J by 4 bases; unmatched bases: 5. Germline lookup yields CDR1 MNHEY and CDR2 SVGAGI. The CDR3 contains 13 residues. The CDR3 coding sequence is TGTGCCAGCAGCCAGGGACAGTCCTATGGCTACACCTTC. It yields the protein CASSQGQSYGYTF.

J is TRBJ2-7 and V is TRBV2, with TRBD1 matching 7 bases. Germline V gene lookup returns CDR1 SNHLY and CDR2 FYNNEI. V shed 6 bases, J shed 2 bases, and the junction held 4 bases outside the gene matches. The CDR3 has 13 amino acids. The CDR3 DNA reads TGTGCCAGCAGGACAGGGTTTACCTACGAGCAGTACTTC. Protein sequence: CASRTGFTYEQYF.

The V call is TRBV6-5, the J call TRBJ2-7; the D is unclear. The V end was cut by 6 bases, the J end by 4 bases, with 16 bases between. Germline V gene lookup returns CDR1 MNHEY and CDR2 SVGAGI. This CDR3 spans 14 amino acids. CDR3 nucleotides: TGTGCCAGCAGCCCTTCGGGCTTTCTATACGAGCAGTACTTC. It codes for CASSPSGFLYEQYF.

On this clone itself: The junction does not match germline at one end; this may be a read error. The chain employs TRBV6-6 and TRBJ1-6, with 8 bases matching TRBD1. The CDR3 is 14 amino acids. The germline gives CDR1 MNHNY, CDR2 SVGAGI (reference sequence). The CDR3 spells CTSSPTGGNSPLHF. The CDR3 bases are TGTACCAGCAGCCCCACAGGGGGGAATTCACCCCTCCACTTT.

In its sample, this clone was seen a few times. The chain employs TRBV19 and TRBJ2-3; a possible D gene is TRBD1 (5 bases). There are 15 residues in the CDR3. V was cut by 6 bases and J by 3 bases, with 16 bases left in between. Looked up from germline, CDR1 is LNHDA and CDR2 is SQIVND (reference sequence). CDR3: CASSLRQAGTDTQYF. The CDR3 DNA sequence: TGTGCCAGTAGCCTGCGCCAGGCAGGGACAGATACGCAGTATTTT.

For this clone: The junction differs from germline at one of its ends, possibly a read error. The genes are TRBV10-3 and TRBJ1-5; 11 bases are a match to TRBD1. This CDR3 is 15 amino acids long. CDR1 ENHRY and CDR2 SYGVKD come from the germline V gene. CDR3 nucleotide sequence: TGTGCCATCAGCGAGTCAAGGACAGGGGGCGAGCCCCAGCATTTT. Translation: CAISESRTGGEPQHF.

The chain is built from TRBV19 and TRBJ1-4, with D perhaps matching TRBD1 (6 bases). Trimming shortened V by 5 bases and J by 0 bases, and 10 bases separated the two germline ends. Germline lookup yields CDR1 LNHDA and CDR2 SQIVND (reference sequence). This CDR3 is 15 amino acids long. CDR3 sequence (DNA): TGTGCCAGTAGTCAACGGACAGCAACTAATGAAAAACTGTTTTTT. It is translated as CASSQRTATNEKLFF. Based on the CDR3 plus reference TRBV19 and TRBJ1-4, the full variable domain is DGGITQSPKYLFRKEGQNVTLSCEQNLNHDAMYWYRQDPGQGLRLIYYSQIVNDFQKGDIAEGYSVSREKKESFPLTVTSAQKNPTAFYLCASSQRTATNEKLFFGSGTQLSVL.

CDR3 nucleotides: TGTGCCAGCTCACCATCGGCGAGGGAGGTAGAGACCCAGTACTTC. Translated, it gives CASSPSAREVETQYF. The rearrangement uses TRBV18 and TRBJ2-5; weak D call: TRBD2 (6 bases). Per germline, CDR1 KGHSH and CDR2 LQKENI. V dropped 2 bases and J dropped 4 bases, with 14 bases sitting between them. CDR3 length: 15 residues.

In the case of this clone: The sample has other DNA sequences that encode this CDR3 too. This chain links TRBV4-1 with TRBJ2-3; TRBD2 matches 11 bases. The junction had 3 bases not matched to a gene; V was cut back by 5 bases and J by 2 bases. The germline V gene encodes CDR1 MGHRA and CDR2 YSYEKL. This CDR3 is 15 amino acids long. The CDR3 region is CASSRLAGTTDTQYF. CDR3 DNA sequence: TGCGCCAGCAGCAGACTAGCGGGGACCACAGATACGCAGTATTTT.